These T cell receptor beta chains were read from a single sample in a study of T cells expressing NK-cell markers. TCRdb processed the 5' RACE reads again and assigns one entry to each CDR3 protein, with no DNA. The sample data list about 20,000 distinct CDR3 sequences. The sequenced sample consisted of blood T cells: a sorted CD56 or NKG2C T cell subset, CD4+ or CD8+ T cells, or bulk PBMC T cells (not recorded which). The receptor source for this set is a man aged 18-70 years in good health. CDR3s include the opening cysteine and the closing phenylalanine or tryptophan. The order of the fields is J gene, V gene, CDR3 protein.

j_call: TRBJ2-7; v_call: TRBV2; cdr3_aa: CASMDRGSSWLEQYF
j_call: TRBJ2-1; v_call: TRBV5-1; cdr3_aa: CASSWDSPYNEQFF
j_call: TRBJ2-3; v_call: TRBV11-3; cdr3_aa: CASSLRDSSTDTQYF
j_call: TRBJ1-2; v_call: TRBV28; cdr3_aa: CASSLAQGYGYTF
j_call: TRBJ2-3; v_call: TRBV5-1; cdr3_aa: CASSIGTADTQYF
j_call: TRBJ2-5; v_call: TRBV27; cdr3_aa: CASSLSGLAGGETQYF
j_call: TRBJ1-5; v_call: TRBV7-9; cdr3_aa: CASSPGPDNQPQHF
j_call: TRBJ2-1; v_call: TRBV6-1; cdr3_aa: CASTRGLAGGPGNEQFF
j_call: TRBJ2-6; v_call: TRBV6-4; cdr3_aa: CASSDGGSGANVLTF
j_call: TRBJ2-1; v_call: TRBV7-2; cdr3_aa: CASSPRGGRASNEQFF
j_call: TRBJ2-3; v_call: TRBV28; cdr3_aa: CASSPGREKGSTDTQYF
j_call: TRBJ1-4; v_call: TRBV10-3; cdr3_aa: CAISEWQANEKLFF
j_call: TRBJ1-1; v_call: TRBV13; cdr3_aa: CASSSRTGMNTEAFF
j_call: TRBJ2-5; v_call: TRBV5-1; cdr3_aa: CASSLGGPTYQETQYF
j_call: TRBJ2-1; v_call: TRBV19; cdr3_aa: CASSGRGYNEQFF
j_call: TRBJ2-2; v_call: TRBV6-1; cdr3_aa: CASSVGQTRGELFF
j_call: TRBJ2-2; v_call: TRBV9; cdr3_aa: CASSASGTSGYSNTGELFF
j_call: TRBJ1-5; v_call: TRBV6-1; cdr3_aa: CASNRQGINQPQHF
j_call: TRBJ1-2; v_call: TRBV5-4; cdr3_aa: CASSWDRGMSDYGYTF
j_call: TRBJ2-1; v_call: TRBV24-1; cdr3_aa: CATSRLAGGYNEQFF
j_call: TRBJ1-1; v_call: TRBV12-3/TRBV12-4; cdr3_aa: CASSFFGAMNTEAFF
j_call: TRBJ1-4; v_call: TRBV18; cdr3_aa: CASSLTGAATNEKLFF
j_call: TRBJ1-2; v_call: TRBV20-1; cdr3_aa: CSADWPNYGYTF
j_call: TRBJ2-5; v_call: TRBV9; cdr3_aa: CASSPGRAGGAETQYF
j_call: TRBJ1-4; v_call: TRBV4-2; cdr3_aa: CASSQEGDSNEKLFF
j_call: TRBJ2-4; v_call: TRBV5-1; cdr3_aa: CASSPTDRAKNIQYF
j_call: TRBJ2-7; v_call: TRBV18; cdr3_aa: CASSPPMGLAGAGEQYF
j_call: TRBJ1-2; v_call: TRBV7-2; cdr3_aa: CASSLVSGSGYGYTF
j_call: TRBJ2-1; v_call: TRBV29-1; cdr3_aa: CSVESAGGASYNEQFF
j_call: TRBJ2-7; v_call: TRBV18; cdr3_aa: CASSPFELSWAGEQYF
j_call: TRBJ1-4; v_call: TRBV12-3/TRBV12-4; cdr3_aa: CASKEAGPREKLFF
j_call: TRBJ2-5; v_call: TRBV7-7; cdr3_aa: CASSSGQPQETQYF
j_call: TRBJ2-7; v_call: TRBV7-2; cdr3_aa: CASSLPGTSGTYEQYF
j_call: TRBJ2-6; v_call: TRBV7-9; cdr3_aa: CASSLDGLGANVLTF
j_call: TRBJ2-7; v_call: TRBV6-2/TRBV6-3; cdr3_aa: CASSYLAITYEQYF
j_call: TRBJ1-1; v_call: TRBV5-1; cdr3_aa: CASSLGSGHAGTEAFF
j_call: TRBJ2-1; v_call: TRBV29-1; cdr3_aa: CSVETNRGREQFF
j_call: TRBJ2-2; v_call: TRBV12-3/TRBV12-4; cdr3_aa: CASSFSRTNTGELFF
j_call: TRBJ2-4; v_call: TRBV5-1; cdr3_aa: CASSADPTGIQYF
j_call: TRBJ2-5; v_call: TRBV9; cdr3_aa: CASSVDEETQYF
j_call: TRBJ1-1; v_call: TRBV10-3; cdr3_aa: CAISEFGARAEAFF